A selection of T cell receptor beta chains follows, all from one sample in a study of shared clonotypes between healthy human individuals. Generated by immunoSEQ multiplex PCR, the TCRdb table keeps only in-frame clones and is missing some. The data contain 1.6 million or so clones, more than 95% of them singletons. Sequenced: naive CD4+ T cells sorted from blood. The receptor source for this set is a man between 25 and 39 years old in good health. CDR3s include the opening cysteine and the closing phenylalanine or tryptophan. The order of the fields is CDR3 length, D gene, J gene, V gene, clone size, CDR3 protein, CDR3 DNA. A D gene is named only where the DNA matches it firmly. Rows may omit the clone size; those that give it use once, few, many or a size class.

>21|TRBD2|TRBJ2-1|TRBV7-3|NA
CASSPKGGGGLAGSGYNEQFF
TGTGCCAGCAGCCCAAAGGGCGGGGGCGGGCTAGCGGGATCGGGCTACAATGAGCAGTTCTTC
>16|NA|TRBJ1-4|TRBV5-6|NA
CASSLNTRTSGGKLFF
TGTGCCAGCAGCTTGAATACCAGGACCTCCGGAGGAAAACTGTTTTTT
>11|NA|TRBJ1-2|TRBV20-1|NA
CSARMGNGYTF
TGCAGTGCTAGAATGGGCAATGGCTACACCTTC
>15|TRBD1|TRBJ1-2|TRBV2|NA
CASSRSGTGVEGYTF
TGTGCCAGCAGTAGATCCGGGACAGGGGTTGAGGGCTACACCTTC
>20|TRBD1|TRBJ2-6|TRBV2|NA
CASSELNRDRTRPVKNVLTF
TGTGCCAGCAGTGAACTAAACCGGGACAGGACTCGCCCCGTCAAAAACGTCCTGACTTTC
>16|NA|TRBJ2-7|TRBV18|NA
CASSPLQLTPSYEQYF
TGTGCCAGCTCACCTTTACAGCTAACTCCCTCCTACGAGCAGTACTTC
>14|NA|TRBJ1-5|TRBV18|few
CASSPQGTHQPQHF
TGTGCCAGCTCACCACAGGGTACGCATCAGCCCCAGCATTTT
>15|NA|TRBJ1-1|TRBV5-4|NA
CASSLGGVGNTEAFF
TGTGCCAGCAGCTTGGGAGGGGTTGGTAATACTGAAGCTTTCTTT
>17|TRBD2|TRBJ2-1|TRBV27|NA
CASSLRLAGGVYNEQFF
TGTGCCAGCAGTTTAAGGCTAGCGGGAGGTGTGTACAATGAGCAGTTCTTC
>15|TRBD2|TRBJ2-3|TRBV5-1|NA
CASSRPVGGVNTQYF
TGCGCCAGCAGCCGACCCGTGGGGGGGGTAAATACGCAGTATTTT
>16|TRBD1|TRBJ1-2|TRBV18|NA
CASSPTGTRPNYGYTF
TGTGCCAGCTCACCGACAGGGACCCGGCCAAACTATGGCTACACCTTC
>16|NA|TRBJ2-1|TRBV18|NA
CASSPPGFLNYNEQFF
TGTGCCAGCTCACCACCAGGGTTCCTAAACTACAATGAGCAGTTCTTC
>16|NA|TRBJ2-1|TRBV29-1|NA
CSVEVHGVAGQVGQFF
TGCAGCGTTGAAGTGCATGGGGTAGCGGGACAGGTTGGGCAGTTCTTC
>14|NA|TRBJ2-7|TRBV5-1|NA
CASSLVPWLYEQYF
TGCGCCAGCAGCTTGGTGCCCTGGTTATACGAGCAGTACTTC
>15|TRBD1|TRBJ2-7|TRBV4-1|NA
CASSQVGQGSDEQYF
TGCGCCAGCAGCCAAGTGGGACAGGGGAGCGACGAGCAGTACTTC
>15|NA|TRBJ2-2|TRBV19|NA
CASSPGLPRAGELFF
TGTGCCAGTAGTCCGGGCCTGCCTAGGGCCGGGGAGCTGTTTTTT
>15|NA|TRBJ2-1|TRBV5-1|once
CASSLGVGSKGEQFF
TGCGCCAGCAGCTTGGGGGTGGGATCTAAGGGTGAGCAGTTCTTC
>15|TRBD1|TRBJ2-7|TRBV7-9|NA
CASSLALGQSYEQYF
TGTGCCAGCAGCTTAGCGCTGGGACAGTCCTACGAGCAGTACTTC
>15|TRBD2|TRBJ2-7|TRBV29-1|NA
CSVVPGLAGAYEQYF
TGCAGCGTTGTCCCCGGACTAGCGGGAGCCTACGAGCAGTACTTC
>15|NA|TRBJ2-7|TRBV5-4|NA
CASSLAAGSPYEQYF
TGTGCCAGCAGCTTGGCCGCCGGGTCTCCCTACGAGCAGTACTTC
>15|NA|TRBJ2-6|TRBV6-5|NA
CASSYSVRVHDVLTF
TGTGCCAGCAGTTACTCGGTTAGAGTGCACGACGTCCTGACTTTC
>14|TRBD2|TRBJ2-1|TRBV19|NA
CASLAGGSYNEQFF
TGTGCCAGCCTAGCGGGAGGCTCCTACAATGAGCAGTTCTTC
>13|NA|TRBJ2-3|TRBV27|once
CASSKRETDTQYF
TGTGCCAGCAGTAAAAGAGAGACAGATACGCAGTATTTT
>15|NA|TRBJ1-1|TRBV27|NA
CASSLREGRYTEAFF
TGTGCCAGCAGTTTAAGGGAGGGAAGGTACACTGAAGCTTTCTTT
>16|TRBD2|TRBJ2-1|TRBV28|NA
CASSLASGLSYNEQFF
TGTGCCAGCAGTTTGGCTAGCGGCCTCTCCTACAATGAGCAGTTCTTC